This TCR beta chain was captured in a study of OX40 agonist ivuxolimab in advanced cancers. Across the whole study: A mean age of approximately 64 years, range roughly 20 to 80, was recorded, and roughly 80% were male.

The CDR3 loop spans 15 amino acids. The ends were cut back, 0 bases at V and 5 bases at J, with 12 bases in the middle. Germline CDR1 reads SGHNT; CDR2 reads YYREEE (reference sequence). Study-level findings and limits: Averaging showed that CD8+ T cells had more expanded clones than CD4+ did.

Measured with immunoSEQ multiplex PCR; TCRdb has only the in-frame clones, and not every one. The sample has tens of thousands of clones, 83% seen once; the top ten hold 1.4%. A note on this clone: Its antigen is not identified.

The chain recombines TRBV5-4 with TRBJ2-1, with D perhaps matching TRBD1 (6 bases). This TCR was sampled from an adult with an advanced solid tumor such as melanoma, head and neck, liver or kidney cancer. Here the sequenced sample was CD4+ or CD8+ T cells sorted from blood, taken in a trial of the OX40 agonist ivuxolimab. CDR3 sequence reads: CASSLGQGNHNEQFF. The CDR3 DNA follows: TGTGCCAGCAGCTTGGGTCAGGGGAATCACAATGAGCAGTTCTTC.